This is a list of T cell receptor beta chains from one sample in a study of T-cell reconstitution after alpha-beta-depleted transplantation in children. From the PCR reads, TCRdb called clonotypes with MiXCR, one entry per CDR3 protein. The sample yields just under 550,000 distinct CDR3 sequences, approximately 20% seen once. Sequencing used PBMCs from the stem cell graft donor, obtained from the stem cell graft. Every receptor here comes from a human donor who donated a stem cell graft to a child with acute lymphoblastic leukemia. Both conserved end residues are part of each CDR3. The D gene is left open where the match is weak. The size entry is marked missing in some rows and otherwise reads once, few, many or a size class.

CDR3aa	CDR3nt	d_gene	abundance	j_gene	v_gene
CATSRGWGDHDNEQFF	TGTGCCACCAGCAGAGGATGGGGAGACCACGACAATGAGCAGTTCTTC	NA	NA	TRBJ2-1	TRBV15
CASSQIGGLTEAFF	TGTGCCAGCAGCCAAATCGGGGGGCTCACTGAAGCTTTCTTT	NA	few	TRBJ1-1	TRBV27
CASSLLGLAGGDGTGELFF	TGTGCCAGCAGTTTACTGGGACTAGCGGGAGGAGATGGCACCGGGGAGCTGTTTTTT	TRBD2	few	TRBJ2-2	TRBV27
CASSPLYGGRPYEQYF	TGTGCCAGCAGCCCCCTCTATGGCGGGAGACCCTACGAGCAGTACTTC	TRBD2	few	TRBJ2-7	TRBV3-1
CATSDRTGRTFF	TGTGCCACCAGTGATCGGACAGGGAGAACTTTCTTT	TRBD1	NA	TRBJ1-1	TRBV24-1
CASSVTWSSYNEQFF	TGTGCCAGCAGCGTGACGTGGAGCTCCTACAATGAGCAGTTCTTC	NA	NA	TRBJ2-1	TRBV6-1
CASSYMNTGELFF	TGTGCCAGCAGCTATATGAACACCGGGGAGCTGTTTTTT	NA	NA	TRBJ2-2	TRBV6-5
CASSWTAGGGNEQFF	TGCGCCAGCAGCTGGACGGCGGGAGGCGGGAATGAGCAGTTCTTC	TRBD2	few	TRBJ2-1	TRBV5-1
CASSSFGLVSGETQYF	TGTGCCAGCAGCTCCTTTGGACTCGTTTCTGGAGAGACCCAGTACTTC	NA	NA	TRBJ2-5	TRBV7-2
CASMSKNTEAFF	TGTGCCAGTATGTCCAAGAACACTGAAGCTTTCTTT	NA	few	TRBJ1-1	TRBV19
CATSRDRGGRPPRENTGELFF	TGTGCCACCAGCAGAGATCGGGGCGGGAGGCCCCCTAGAGAGAACACCGGGGAGCTGTTTTTT	TRBD2	NA	TRBJ2-2	TRBV15
CSASKRPNYNEQFF	TGCAGTGCTAGTAAGCGGCCTAACTACAATGAGCAGTTCTTC	NA	few	TRBJ2-1	TRBV20-1
CASSLRRGGQPQHF	TGTGCCAGCAGTTTAAGGAGGGGAGGCCAGCCCCAGCATTTT	NA	few	TRBJ1-5	TRBV12-3/TRBV12-4
CSVGGQVNYGYTF	TGCAGCGTTGGAGGACAAGTTAACTATGGCTACACCTTC	NA	NA	TRBJ1-2	TRBV29-1
CASSVEVQGAYEQYF	TGTGCCAGCAGCGTAGAAGTCCAGGGGGCCTACGAGCAGTACTTC	TRBD1	NA	TRBJ2-7	TRBV9
CASSYPRQGGNSPLHF	TGTGCCAGCAGTTACCCTCGACAGGGGGGTAATTCACCCCTCCACTTT	TRBD1	few	TRBJ1-6	TRBV12-3/TRBV12-4
CAWSEGSAEAFF	TGTGCCTGGAGTGAGGGTTCTGCTGAAGCTTTCTTT	NA	few	TRBJ1-1	TRBV30
CASRTGFYEQYF	TGTGCCAGCAGAACAGGGTTCTACGAGCAGTACTTC	NA	NA	TRBJ2-7	TRBV2
CASSPTAGVTDTQYF	TGTGCCAGCAGTCCTACAGCGGGAGTTACAGATACGCAGTATTTT	TRBD2	few	TRBJ2-3	TRBV12-3/TRBV12-4
CASRRTRYEQYF	TGTGCCAGCAGAAGGACCCGGTACGAGCAGTACTTC	NA	many	TRBJ2-7	TRBV5-5
CASSQQGTGELFF	TGTGCCAGCAGCCAACAGGGCACCGGGGAGCTGTTTTTT	NA	NA	TRBJ2-2	TRBV7-3
CAIGPERQETQYF	TGTGCCATCGGCCCGGAACGCCAAGAGACCCAGTACTTC	NA	NA	TRBJ2-5	TRBV10-3
CSAIPGQGTSEQFF	TGCAGTGCTATACCGGGACAGGGAACTAGTGAGCAGTTCTTC	TRBD1	few	TRBJ2-1	TRBV20-1
CASSGGLAGTYEQYF	TGCGCCAGCAGCGGAGGACTAGCGGGAACCTACGAGCAGTACTTC	TRBD2	NA	TRBJ2-7	TRBV5-1
CASSSRLLNTEAFF	TGTGCCAGCAGCTCGCGACTGCTGAACACTGAAGCTTTCTTT	NA	NA	TRBJ1-1	TRBV7-9
CASSFSGGLSGYTF	TGTGCCAGCAGTTTTTCCGGGGGCCTCTCTGGCTACACCTTC	NA	few	TRBJ1-2	TRBV12-3/TRBV12-4
CASSPAGVSTDTQYF	TGTGCCAGCAGTCCTGCAGGGGTCTCGACAGATACGCAGTATTTT	NA	few	TRBJ2-3	TRBV6-1
CASRSDRGLREQYF	TGTGCCAGCAGATCGGACAGGGGCCTAAGGGAGCAGTACTTC	TRBD1	NA	TRBJ2-7	TRBV11-1
CASSLGVPPQHF	TGTGCCAGCAGTTTAGGGGTCCCGCCCCAGCATTTT	NA	NA	TRBJ1-5	TRBV12-3/TRBV12-4
CASSYGGTGANVLTF	TGTGCCAGCAGTTACGGGGGTACCGGGGCCAACGTCCTGACTTTC	NA	few	TRBJ2-6	TRBV6-5
CASSSFLTGGLNEKLFF	TGTGCCAGCAGTTCTTTCTTAACCGGGGGACTTAATGAAAAACTGTTTTTT	NA	NA	TRBJ1-4	TRBV27